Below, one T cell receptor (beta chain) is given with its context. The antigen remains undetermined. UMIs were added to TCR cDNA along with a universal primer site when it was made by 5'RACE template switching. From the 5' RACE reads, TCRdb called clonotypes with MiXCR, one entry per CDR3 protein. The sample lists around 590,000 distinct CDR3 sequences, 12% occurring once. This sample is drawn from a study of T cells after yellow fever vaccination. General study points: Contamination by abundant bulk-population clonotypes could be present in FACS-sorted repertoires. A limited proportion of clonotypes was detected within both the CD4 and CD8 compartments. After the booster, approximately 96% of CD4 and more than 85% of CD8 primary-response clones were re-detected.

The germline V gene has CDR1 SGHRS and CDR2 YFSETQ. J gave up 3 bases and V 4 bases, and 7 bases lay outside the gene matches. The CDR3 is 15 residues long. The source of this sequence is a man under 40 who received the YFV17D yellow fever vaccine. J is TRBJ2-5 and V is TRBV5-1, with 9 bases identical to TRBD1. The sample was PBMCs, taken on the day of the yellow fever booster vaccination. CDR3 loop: CASSHGTGSEETQYF. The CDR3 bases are TGCGCCAGCAGCCACGGGACAGGGTCCGAAGAGACCCAGTACTTC.